This TCR beta chain was recorded in a study of cytomegalovirus exposure and HLA in healthy donors. Comment on this clone: Its cognate antigen is unknown.

The CDR3 sequence is 13 residues long. The germline V gene encodes CDR1 MNHEY and CDR2 SMNVEV (reference sequence). J was trimmed by 2 bases and V by 8 bases; bases with no gene match: 3. Findings and limits, study-wide: Cytomegalovirus association was listed for about 160 TCR beta chains. With high specificity and sensitivity, the classifier reportedly diagnosed cytomegalovirus status. A few CMV-associated chains proved CMV antigen-specific in vitro.

Repertoires were generated with immunoSEQ multiplex PCR, while TCRdb's copy carries only in-frame clones and drops some. This table has 120,000 or so clones, about nine tenths appearing once. The V call is TRBV27, the J call TRBJ2-1, with TRBD1 matching 7 bases. The sample was PBMCs. This clonotype originated in a man between 18 and 29 years old in good health and CMV-seropositive. The CDR3 nucleotides are TGTGCCAGCGGGACAGTACCCTACAATGAGCAGTTCTTC. Its translation: CASGTVPYNEQFF.